Presented here are 24 T cell receptor beta chains from one specimen sequenced in a study of blood T cell repertoires in COVID-19. Profiling relied on immunoSEQ multiplex PCR, and the TCRdb table lists in-frame clones only, not all of them. In the table there are approximately 250,000 clones, 65% to 90% of which are singletons. Input material: peripheral blood. These receptors originate from a woman between 50 and 59 years old with acute or convalescent COVID-19.

This clone was found a few times. V is TRBV6-1 and J is TRBJ2-7; no clear D gene. The CDR3 spans 13 residues. V lost 0 bases, J lost 2 bases, and 5 bases lay in between. CDR1 MNHNS and CDR2 SASEGT come from the germline V gene. CDR3 DNA sequence: TGTGCCAGCAGTGAAGCGGCCCCCTACGAGCAGTACTTC. The encoded protein is CASSEAAPYEQYF.

This chain connects TRBV9 to TRBJ2-7; the D gene is possibly TRBD1 (5 bases). The V end lost 2 bases, the J end lost 1 base, and 13 bases lay between the germline ends. This CDR3 has 15 residues. Germline loops: CDR1 SGDLS, CDR2 YYNGEE. The CDR3 loop is CASSVGQGPSYEQYF. The CDR3, as DNA: TGTGCCAGCAGCGTCGGTCAGGGCCCTTCCTACGAGCAGTACTTC.

This clone was counted once. The chain links TRBV18 to TRBJ2-3, with 10 bases lining up with TRBD2. Per the germline V gene, CDR1 is KGHSH and CDR2 is LQKENI. The V and J ends lost 6 bases and 2 bases, in that order; junction bases with no gene match: 5. The CDR3 covers 15 residues. CDR3 sequence: CASSQLAGFTDTQYF. CDR3 sequence (DNA): TGTGCCAGCTCGCAACTAGCGGGGTTCACAGATACGCAGTATTTT. Full variable domain (missing parts from reference TRBV18 and TRBJ2-3): NAGVMQNPRHLVRRRGQEARLRCSPMKGHSHVYWYRQLPEEGLKFMVYLQKENIIDESGMPKERFSAEFPKEGPSILRIQQVVRGDSAAYFCASSQLAGFTDTQYFGPGTRLTVL.

J is TRBJ1-3 and V is TRBV6-6; maybe TRBD1 (6 bases). Germline values: CDR1 MNHNY, CDR2 SVGAGI (reference sequence). The V and J ends lost 7 bases and 1 base respectively, with 8 bases between them. The CDR3 runs 13 residues. The CDR3 nucleotides are TGTGCCAGCACCACAGGGTCTGGAAACACCATATATTTT. This translates into CASTTGSGNTIYF.

Worth noting for this clone: The sample holds other DNA sequences that translate to the same CDR3. The chain carries TRBV6-5 and TRBJ1-2, with a possible D match to TRBD1 (5 bases). The CDR3 length is 12 residues. The V gene lost 6 bases and the J gene lost 4 bases, with 9 bases spanning the gap. The germline V gene has CDR1 MNHEY and CDR2 SVGAGI. The CDR3 nucleotides read TGTGCCAGCAGAAAGGGACTCTATGGCTACACCTTC. It translates to CASRKGLYGYTF.

The V call is TRBV28, the J call TRBJ1-3, with D possibly TRBD1 on 5 matching bases. Trimming left V 6 bases short and J 6 bases short, with 18 bases between. In germline, CDR1 is MDHEN, CDR2 SYDVKM. The CDR3 spans 15 residues. CDR3 residues: CASRPTGLGQNTIYF. The CDR3 nucleotides read TGTGCCAGCAGACCCACAGGCCTCGGCCAAAACACCATATATTTT.

V and J are TRBV29-1 and TRBJ2-7, with D maybe TRBD2 (6 bases). This CDR3 has 14 residues. The V gene lost 4 bases and the J gene lost 0 bases, with 13 bases spanning the gap. Germline V gene sequence: CDR1 SQVTM, CDR2 ANQGSEA. The CDR3 sequence: CSVGRAGPSYEQYF. The CDR3, as DNA: TGCAGCGTTGGGAGGGCGGGACCCTCCTACGAGCAGTACTTC.

CDR3 sequence reads: CASSQDTGQVKYGYTF. The CDR3 nucleotides read TGCGCCAGCAGCCAAGATACGGGACAGGTGAAATATGGCTACACCTTC. The J gene is TRBJ1-2, the V gene TRBV4-1; 8 nucleotides align to TRBD1. The V gene end was trimmed by 0 bases and the J gene end by 5 bases; junction bases not matched to a gene: 8. Germline V CDR1 and CDR2: MGHRA, YSYEKL. CDR3 length equals 16 residues.

This chain uses TRBV4-2 with TRBJ2-3; possibly TRBD2 for D (5 bases). Trimming cost V 1 base and J 6 bases, with 11 bases left between them. Germline V lookup: CDR1 LGHNA, CDR2 YNFKEQ. This CDR3 contains 14 residues. The CDR3 region has the DNA TGTGCCAGCAGCCAAGCGGGATCGGGGGATACGCAGTATTTT. Translated, it gives CASSQAGSGDTQYF.

This clone was counted only a few times. The rearrangement links TRBV7-9 to TRBJ2-7; 16 nucleotides align to TRBD2. The germline V gene encodes CDR1 SEHNR and CDR2 FQNEAQ (reference sequence). CDR3 size: 17 residues. Unmatched junction bases numbered 7, after V lost 5 bases and J lost 3 bases. CDR3 sequence: CASSPGLAGGPGYEQYF. In nucleotides, the CDR3 is TGTGCCAGCAGCCCGGGACTAGCGGGAGGGCCGGGCTACGAGCAGTACTTC.

The J gene is TRBJ2-5, the V gene TRBV2; TRBD1 matches 7 bases. The length of the CDR3 is 16 residues. Germline CDR1 and CDR2: SNHLY and FYNNEI. J was trimmed by 4 bases and V by 5 bases; bases with no gene match: 13. CDR3 coding DNA: TGTGCCAGCAGTCTACAGGGGCAGTTATTCGTAGAGACCCAGTACTTC. This sequence encodes CASSLQGQLFVETQYF.

This chain links TRBV5-6 with TRBJ1-2; D might be TRBD1 (5 bases). The CDR3 has 11 residues. V lost 4 bases to trimming and J lost 5 bases, with 6 bases between them. Germline CDR1 and CDR2: SGHDT and YYEEEE. This chain's CDR3 is CASSRQYGYTF. CDR3 bases: TGTGCCAGCAGCCGACAGTATGGCTACACCTTC. Looking up the rest from reference TRBV5-6 and TRBJ1-2 gives the full variable domain: DAGVTQSPTHLIKTRGQQVTLRCSPKSGHDTVSWYQQALGQGPQFIFQYYEEEERQRGNFPDRFSGHQFPNYSSELNVNALLLGDSALYLCASSRQYGYTFGSGTRLTVV.

The chain uses TRBV20-1 and TRBJ2-5; D is uncertain. The CDR3 runs 10 residues. Germline lookup yields CDR1 DFQATT and CDR2 SNEGSKA (reference sequence). V lost 5 bases and J 7 bases, leaving 8 bases between the germline ends. This CDR3 reads CSAFKWTQYF. CDR3 nucleotides: TGCAGTGCTTTCAAATGGACCCAGTACTTC.

This clone is a singleton in its sample. The rearrangement uses TRBV20-1 and TRBJ1-1; D may be TRBD1 (5 bases). Trimming removed 3 bases at V and 3 bases at J, with 8 bases between. The CDR3 consists of 12 residues. The V gene's germline CDR1 is DFQATT and CDR2 SNEGSKA (reference sequence). This CDR3 reads CSASGGDTEAFF. CDR3 DNA sequence: TGCAGTGCTAGTGGGGGAGACACTGAAGCTTTCTTT.

The chain recombines TRBV6-5 with TRBJ2-5, with D tentatively TRBD2 (7 bases). The germline CDR1 and CDR2 sequences are MNHEY and SVGAGI. CDR3 length: 13 amino acids. V was pared by 7 bases and J by 5 bases, with 14 bases between. The CDR3 loop is CASMWGGGETQYF. CDR3 DNA: TGTGCCAGCATGTGGGGGGGCGGGGAGACCCAGTACTTC.

The V call is TRBV24-1, the J call TRBJ2-1; D is unresolved. Germline V gene data show CDR1 as KGHDR and CDR2 as SFDVKD. The V gene lost 1 base and the J gene lost 9 bases, with 9 bases spanning the gap. This CDR3 comprises 13 residues. In DNA form, the CDR3 reads TGTGCCACCAGTGATTTACGGTCCGGTGAGCAGTTCTTC. Its translation is CATSDLRSGEQFF.

Comment on this clone: The junction and the germline gene differ at one end; a read error may be behind it. This chain uses TRBV20-1 with TRBJ1-2; D is undetermined. The CDR3 totals 11 residues. The germline V gene has CDR1 DFQATT and CDR2 SNEGSKA (reference sequence). CDR3 in amino acids: CSAGDGYGYTF. DNA of the CDR3: TGCAGTGCTGGAGACGGCTATGGCTACACCTTC.

The chain joins TRBV9 to TRBJ1-2; D is ambiguous. The CDR3 contains 16 residues. CDR1 is SGDLS and CDR2 is YYNGEE in the germline V gene. V was clipped by 0 bases and J by 0 bases, with 12 bases between them. The CDR3 reads CASSVDPYYPNYGYTF. CDR3 bases: TGTGCCAGCAGCGTAGATCCGTACTATCCTAACTATGGCTACACCTTC.

V is TRBV9 and J is TRBJ2-1; a possible D gene is TRBD2 (5 bases). V was trimmed by 0 bases and J by 5 bases, leaving 15 bases between them. The CDR3 is made up of 16 amino acids. Per the germline V gene, CDR1 is SGDLS and CDR2 is YYNGEE. CDR3 in DNA: TGTGCCAGCAGCGTAGACGGGGATAGCCGTCACAATGAGCAGTTCTTC. Its protein product is CASSVDGDSRHNEQFF.

The chain employs TRBV28 and TRBJ1-6; a possible D gene is TRBD1 (5 bases). Germline loops: CDR1 MDHEN, CDR2 SYDVKM. This CDR3 has 13 residues. The V and J ends lost 11 bases and 14 bases respectively, with 22 bases between them. This chain's CDR3 is CAATTGASSALHF. The CDR3 nucleotides read TGTGCCGCTACCACTGGGGCGAGTTCGGCCCTCCACTTT.

The V and J genes are TRBV10-3 and TRBJ1-2, with TRBD1 identical over 8 bases. The CDR3 sequence is 12 residues long. V shed 11 bases, J shed 4 bases, and the junction held 6 bases outside the gene matches. Germline values: CDR1 ENHRY, CDR2 SYGVKD. The CDR3 spells CAATGDGYGYTF. CDR3 DNA sequence: TGTGCCGCGACAGGGGATGGCTATGGCTACACCTTC.

The rearrangement joins TRBV2 to TRBJ1-2, with D maybe TRBD1 (6 bases). Germline V gene data show CDR1 as SNHLY and CDR2 as FYNNEI. V gave up 4 bases and J gave up 6 bases, with 9 bases separating them. This CDR3 is 12 amino acids long. The DNA for the CDR3 is TGTGCCAGCAGTGGTGGGGGCGATGGCTACACCTTC. Protein: CASSGGGDGYTF.

The CDR3, as DNA: TGTGCCAGCAGCTTTCCCGGGGGTCCTACCTTC. Amino acids: CASSFPGGPTF. This chain joins TRBV5-5 and TRBJ1-2, with D perhaps matching TRBD1 (5 bases). Germline CDR1 reads SGHKS; CDR2 reads YYEKEE (reference sequence). This CDR3 has 11 residues. The V and J ends lost 2 bases and 14 bases respectively, with 13 bases between them. Based on the CDR3 plus reference TRBV5-5 and TRBJ1-2, the full variable domain is DAGVTQSPTHLIKTRGQQVTLRCSPISGHKSVSWYQQVLGQGPQFIFQYYEKEERGRGNFPDRFSARQFPNYSSELNVNALLLGDSALYLCASSFPGGPTFGSGTRLTVV.

V gene TRBV4-3 combines with J gene TRBJ2-7; 8 positions match TRBD1. In germline, CDR1 is LGHNA, CDR2 YSLEER. The CDR3 is 18 residues long. J lost 0 bases, V lost 2 bases, and 12 bases had no gene match. The CDR3 DNA follows: TGCGCCAGCAGCCAATACTCGTCGACAGGGGCCAGCTCCTACGAGCAGTACTTC. Amino acid sequence: CASSQYSSTGASSYEQYF.